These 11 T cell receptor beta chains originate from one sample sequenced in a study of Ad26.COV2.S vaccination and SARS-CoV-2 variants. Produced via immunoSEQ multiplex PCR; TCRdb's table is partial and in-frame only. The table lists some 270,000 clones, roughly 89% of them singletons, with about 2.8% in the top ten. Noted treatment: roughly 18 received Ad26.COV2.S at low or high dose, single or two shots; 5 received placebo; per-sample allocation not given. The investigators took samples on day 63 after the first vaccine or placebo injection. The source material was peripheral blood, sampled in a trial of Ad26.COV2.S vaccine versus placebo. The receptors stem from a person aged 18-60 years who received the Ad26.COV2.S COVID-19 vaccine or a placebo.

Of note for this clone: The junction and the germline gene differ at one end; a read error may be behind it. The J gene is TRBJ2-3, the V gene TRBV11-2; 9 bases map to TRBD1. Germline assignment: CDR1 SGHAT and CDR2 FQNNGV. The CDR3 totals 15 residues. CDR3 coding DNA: TGCGGTCCGGGACAGGGACCCAATGGGACAGATACGCAGTATTTT. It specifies CGPGQGPNGTDTQYF. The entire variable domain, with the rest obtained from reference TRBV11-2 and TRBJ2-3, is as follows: EAGVAQSPRYKIIEKRQSVAFWCNPISGHATLYWYQQILGQGPKLLIQFQNNGVVDDSQLPKDRFSAERLKGVDSTLKIQPAKLEDSAVYLCGPGQGPNGTDTQYFGPGTRLTVL.

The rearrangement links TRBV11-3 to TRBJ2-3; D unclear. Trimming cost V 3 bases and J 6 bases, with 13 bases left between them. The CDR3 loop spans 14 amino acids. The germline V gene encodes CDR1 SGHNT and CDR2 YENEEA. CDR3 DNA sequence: TGTGCCAGCAGCTTCGACTGGGATCGGGATACGCAGTATTTT. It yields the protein CASSFDWDRDTQYF.

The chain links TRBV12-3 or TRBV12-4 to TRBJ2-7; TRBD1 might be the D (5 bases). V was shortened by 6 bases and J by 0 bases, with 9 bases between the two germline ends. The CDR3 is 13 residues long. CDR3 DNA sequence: TGTGCCAGCAGCTCCGACAGCTCCTACGAGCAGTACTTC. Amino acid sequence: CASSSDSSYEQYF.

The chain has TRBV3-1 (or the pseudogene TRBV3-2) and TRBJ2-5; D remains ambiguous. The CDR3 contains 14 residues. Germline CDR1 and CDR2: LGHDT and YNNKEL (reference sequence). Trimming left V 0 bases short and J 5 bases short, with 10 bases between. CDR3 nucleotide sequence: TGTGCCAGCAGCCAAGATATGCTAGTTGAGACCCAGTACTTC. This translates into CASSQDMLVETQYF.

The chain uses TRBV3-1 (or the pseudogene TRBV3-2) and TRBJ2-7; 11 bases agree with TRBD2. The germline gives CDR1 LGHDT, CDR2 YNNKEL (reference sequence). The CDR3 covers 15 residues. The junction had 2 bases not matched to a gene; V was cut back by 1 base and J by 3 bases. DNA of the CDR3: TGTGCCAGCAGCCAAGGGACTAGCGGGTACTACGAGCAGTACGTC. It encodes CASSQGTSGYYEQYV.

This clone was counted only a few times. CDR3 sequence reads: CASSQGGGAGNTGELFF. In DNA form, the CDR3 reads TGTGCCAGCAGCCAAGGGGGTGGGGCGGGGAACACCGGGGAGCTGTTTTTT. V is TRBV4-2 and J is TRBJ2-2, with D possibly being TRBD1 or TRBD2 (5 bases each). The CDR3 consists of 17 residues. Trimming pared 1 base from V and 1 base from J, leaving 13 bases between. Germline V gives CDR1 LGHNA, CDR2 YNFKEQ.

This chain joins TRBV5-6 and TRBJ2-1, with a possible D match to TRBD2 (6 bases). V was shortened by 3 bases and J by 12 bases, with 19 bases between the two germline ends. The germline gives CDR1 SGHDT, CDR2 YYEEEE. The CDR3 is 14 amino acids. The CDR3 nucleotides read TGTGCCAGCAGCTCCCCGGGAGATAGCGTGGTGCAGTTCTTC. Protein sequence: CASSSPGDSVVQFF.

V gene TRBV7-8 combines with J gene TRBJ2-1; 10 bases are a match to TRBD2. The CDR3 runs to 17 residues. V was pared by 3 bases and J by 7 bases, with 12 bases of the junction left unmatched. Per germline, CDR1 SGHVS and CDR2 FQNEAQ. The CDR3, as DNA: TGTGCCAGCAGCTTTTATCTAGCGGGAGTGCCGGGGAATGAGCAGTTCTTC. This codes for CASSFYLAGVPGNEQFF. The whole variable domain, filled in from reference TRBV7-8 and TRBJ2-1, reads GAGVSQSPRYKVAKRGQDVALRCDPISGHVSLFWYQQALGQGPEFLTYFQNEAQLDKSGLPSDRFFAERPEGSVSTLKIQRTQQEDSAVYLCASSFYLAGVPGNEQFFGPGTRLTVL.

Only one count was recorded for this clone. CDR3 coding DNA: TGTGCCAGCAGAGACAGGGGGCGCACTGAAGCTTTCTTT. It translates to CASRDRGRTEAFF. This rearrangement joins TRBV6-5 to TRBJ1-1; 10 bases match TRBD1. V dropped 6 bases and J dropped 4; count of bases not matched to a gene: 2. The germline V gene encodes CDR1 MNHEY and CDR2 SVGAGI. The CDR3 consists of 13 residues.

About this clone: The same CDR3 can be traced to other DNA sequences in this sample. This CDR3 is CAWSVGGNSPLHF. The CDR3, as DNA: TGTGCCTGGAGTGTAGGAGGGAATTCACCCCTCCACTTT. The rearrangement links TRBV30 to TRBJ1-6; no definite D call. Germline CDR1 GTSNPN, CDR2 SVGIG (reference sequence). The CDR3 is made up of 13 amino acids. With 0 bases removed from V and 7 bases from J, the gap between germline ends came to 7 bases.

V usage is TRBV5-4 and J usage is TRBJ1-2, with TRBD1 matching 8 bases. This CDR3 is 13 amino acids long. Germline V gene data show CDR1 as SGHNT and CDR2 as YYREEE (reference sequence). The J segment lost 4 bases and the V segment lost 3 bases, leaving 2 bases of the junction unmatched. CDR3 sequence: CASSSTGVYGYTF. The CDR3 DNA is TGTGCCAGCAGCTCGACAGGGGTCTATGGCTACACCTTC.